The next 7 T cell receptor beta chains were all read from a single sample in a study of blood T cell repertoires in COVID-19. Data came from immunoSEQ multiplex PCR; TCRdb stores just in-frame clones and leaves some out. Here the sample spans around 300,000 clones, approximately 91% being singletons. The sequenced sample consisted of peripheral blood. The source of these receptors is a young man with active or convalescent COVID-19.

The chain's CDR3 is CAISESGQGGAFF. In DNA form, the CDR3 reads TGTGCCATCAGTGAGTCAGGACAGGGGGGAGCTTTCTTT. The V and J genes are TRBV10-3 and TRBJ1-1; 10 positions match TRBD1. V was pared by 0 bases and J by 10 bases, with 2 bases of the junction left unmatched. The CDR3 spans 13 residues. Germline lookup yields CDR1 ENHRY and CDR2 SYGVKD.

This clone occurred once. This rearrangement joins TRBV5-8 to TRBJ2-5; no definite D call. Germline lookup yields CDR1 SGHTS and CDR2 YDEGEE. CDR3 size: 14 residues. V shed 6 bases and J shed 1 base, with 13 bases lying between them. CDR3 residues: CASTLAAVQETQYF. The CDR3 DNA sequence: TGTGCCAGCACGCTGGCGGCAGTCCAAGAGACCCAGTACTTC.

V and J are TRBV14 and TRBJ2-7; 9 nucleotides agree with TRBD1. Germline loops: CDR1 SGHDN, CDR2 FVKESK. The V segment lost 0 bases and the J segment 2 bases; nucleotides outside the gene matches: 5. CDR3 length: 16 amino acids. The CDR3 region is CASSQEWRQGAYEQYF. CDR3 in DNA: TGTGCCAGCAGCCAAGAATGGAGACAGGGGGCCTACGAGCAGTACTTC.

The genes are TRBV6-1 and TRBJ1-3; D is unresolved. V dropped 3 bases and J dropped 0 bases, with 9 bases sitting between them. This CDR3 comprises 15 residues. Germline CDR1 is MNHNS and CDR2 is SASEGT. The CDR3 nucleotides read TGTGCCAGCAGTGATTGGGCGAGCTCTGGAAACACCATATATTTT. Protein sequence: CASSDWASSGNTIYF.

This rearrangement joins TRBV7-6 to TRBJ2-2; TRBD2 might be the D (5 bases). Germline CDR1 SGHVS, CDR2 FNYEAQ. The CDR3 length is 16 residues. Trimming left V 5 bases short and J 4 bases short, with 17 bases between. The CDR3 sequence is CASSPGERGFTGELFF. In DNA form, the CDR3 reads TGTGCCAGCAGCCCCGGGGAACGGGGATTCACCGGGGAGCTGTTTTTT.

The chain carries TRBV7-3 and TRBJ2-1, with D perhaps TRBD1 (7 bases). This CDR3 spans 16 amino acids. V was cut by 5 bases and J by 6 bases, with 20 bases left in between. From germline, CDR1 is SGHTA and CDR2 FQGTGA. CDR3: CASSLQGGLRTNEQFF. The DNA for the CDR3 is TGTGCCAGCAGCCTCCAGGGGGGACTTCGGACCAATGAGCAGTTCTTC.

The J gene is TRBJ2-7, the V gene TRBV7-2; the D is unclear. Germline-derived CDR1 and CDR2 are SGHTA and FQGNSA. The V and J ends lost 0 bases and 12 bases respectively, with 18 bases between them. CDR3 size: 14 residues. CDR3 loop: CASSLARVLKRRYF. The CDR3 DNA reads as TGTGCCAGCAGCTTAGCCCGGGTCCTGAAACGTCGGTACTTC.